The rows below give T cell receptor beta chains drawn from one sample of a study of shared clonotypes between healthy human individuals. The protocol was immunoSEQ multiplex PCR, while the TCRdb copy is restricted to in-frame clones and leaves out a portion. The data hold more than 2,000,000 clones, with approximately 94% observed a single time. Sequenced input: naive CD4+ T cells sorted from blood. These receptors came from a man younger than 30 in good health. Both conserved end residues are part of each CDR3. The D gene is left open where the match is weak. Clone size is stated in some rows and not others, as once, few, many or a class when expanded.

size,V,J,D,CDR3,DNA
-,TRBV5-1,TRBJ2-5,TRBD2,CASSSASGSETQYF,TGCGCCAGCAGCTCCGCTAGCGGATCTGAGACCCAGTACTTC
-,TRBV6-4,TRBJ2-7,-,CASSAARDTDSYEQYF,TGTGCCAGCAGCGCAGCCCGGGACACAGACTCCTACGAGCAGTACTTC
-,TRBV27,TRBJ2-7,-,CASSFKADYYEQYF,TGTGCCAGCAGTTTTAAAGCAGATTACTACGAGCAGTACTTC
-,TRBV2,TRBJ1-4,-,CASRGQENEKLFF,TGTGCCAGCAGGGGACAAGAGAATGAAAAACTGTTTTTT
-,TRBV11-2,TRBJ1-2,-,CASSLTRLTNYGYTF,TGTGCCAGCAGCCTTACTCGCCTCACTAACTATGGCTACACCTTC
-,TRBV5-6,TRBJ1-5,-,CASSRWTGSLPNQPQHF,TGTGCCAGCAGCCGCTGGACGGGGAGTCTTCCCAATCAGCCCCAGCATTTT
-,TRBV2,TRBJ2-2,-,CASSYIKGGTGELFF,TGTGCCAGCAGTTACATAAAGGGGGGTACCGGGGAGCTGTTTTTT
-,TRBV2,TRBJ2-7,-,CASSELGIAEQYF,TGTGCCAGCAGTGAACTGGGGATAGCTGAGCAGTACTTC
-,TRBV28,TRBJ2-1,-,CASSTTGGSYNEQFF,TGTGCCAGCAGCACGACAGGCGGATCCTACAATGAGCAGTTCTTC
-,TRBV5-1,TRBJ2-2,-,CASGDTGLNTGELFF,TGCGCCAGCGGGGACACGGGACTGAACACCGGGGAGCTGTTTTTT
once,TRBV6-1,TRBJ2-2,TRBD1,CASSPQGASGELFF,TGTGCCAGCAGTCCACAGGGGGCGTCCGGGGAGCTGTTTTTT
-,TRBV15,TRBJ1-4,-,CATSRGEWEKLFF,TGTGCCACTAGCAGGGGAGAATGGGAAAAACTGTTTTTT
-,TRBV4-1,TRBJ1-4,TRBD1,CASRRQGVSEKLFF,TGCGCCAGCAGACGACAGGGTGTGAGTGAAAAACTGTTTTTT
-,TRBV5-1,TRBJ1-2,TRBD1,CASSLTGDGYGYTF,TGCGCCAGCAGCTTGACAGGGGACGGCTATGGCTACACCTTC
-,TRBV5-1,TRBJ2-2,-,CASSFDSYNTGELFF,TGCGCCAGCAGCTTCGACAGTTACAACACCGGGGAGCTGTTTTTT
once,TRBV6-5,TRBJ1-1,-,CASSYGRGDTEAFF,TGTGCCAGCAGTTACGGTAGAGGGGACACTGAAGCTTTCTTT
-,TRBV2,TRBJ2-7,TRBD2,CASIRLAGDEQYF,TGTGCCAGCATCAGACTAGCGGGGGACGAGCAGTACTTC
-,TRBV15,TRBJ1-1,TRBD1,CATSSYTGTVPFF,TGTGCCACCAGCAGCTATACCGGGACAGTACCTTTCTTT
-,TRBV7-9,TRBJ1-1,-,CASSLESRGGTEAFF,TGTGCCAGCAGCTTAGAGTCGAGGGGAGGTACTGAAGCTTTCTTT
-,TRBV6-5,TRBJ2-2,-,CASTPPGVPGELFF,TGTGCCAGTACCCCCCCGGGAGTACCCGGGGAGCTGTTTTTT
-,TRBV28,TRBJ2-2,-,CATVGLAGELFF,TGTGCCACCGTCGGCTTGGCCGGGGAGCTGTTTTTT
-,TRBV20-1,TRBJ1-1,-,CSAARDTEAFF,TGCAGTGCTGCCCGCGACACTGAAGCTTTCTTT
-,TRBV11-2,TRBJ2-1,TRBD2,CASSPRGAGGYNEQFF,TGTGCCAGCAGCCCTAGAGGGGCGGGAGGGTACAATGAGCAGTTCTTC
-,TRBV11-2,TRBJ2-5,-,CASSLGVPETQYF,TGTGCCAGCAGCTTAGGGGTTCCCGAGACCCAGTACTTC
-,TRBV25-1,TRBJ1-1,TRBD1,CASSGEQGARTEAFF,TGTGCCAGCAGTGGGGAACAGGGGGCGCGAACTGAAGCTTTCTTT
-,TRBV11-2,TRBJ2-1,-,CASSLAGQEQFF,TGTGCCAGCAGCTTAGCAGGACAAGAGCAGTTCTTC
once,TRBV4-3,TRBJ1-2,TRBD1,CASSQDRDRGLYGYTF,TGCGCCAGCAGCCAAGATAGGGACAGGGGACTTTATGGCTACACCTTC
-,TRBV6-1,TRBJ1-1,-,CASSRDTIPNTEAFF,TGTGCCAGCAGTCGGGACACTATTCCTAACACTGAAGCTTTCTTT
-,TRBV15,TRBJ1-2,-,CATSSTGNTYGYTF,TGTGCCACCAGCAGTACGGGAAACACTTATGGCTACACCTTC
-,TRBV27,TRBJ1-2,-,CASSPSTAVNYGYTF,TGTGCCAGCAGTCCGTCGACAGCCGTCAACTATGGCTACACCTTC
few,TRBV11-2,TRBJ1-1,TRBD1,CASSLTGLNTEAFF,TGTGCCAGCAGCCTGACAGGGTTGAACACTGAAGCTTTCTTT
-,TRBV12-5,TRBJ2-2,TRBD1,CASGLDSGQGVPGELFF,TGTGCTAGTGGTTTGGACTCGGGACAGGGAGTCCCCGGGGAGCTGTTTTTT
-,TRBV7-2,TRBJ2-7,TRBD1,CASSLAGTGSFEQYF,TGTGCCAGCAGCTTAGCTGGGACAGGGTCATTCGAGCAGTACTTC
-,TRBV27,TRBJ1-5,TRBD1,CASSRTGSQPQHF,TGTGCCAGCAGTCGGACAGGGAGTCAGCCCCAGCATTTT
-,TRBV30,TRBJ1-1,-,CAWSPGRPNTEAFF,TGTGCCTGGAGCCCGGGACGGCCGAACACTGAAGCTTTCTTT
-,TRBV9,TRBJ2-2,-,CASSVRSGAGNTGELFF,TGTGCCAGCAGCGTAAGGTCAGGGGCCGGGAACACCGGGGAGCTGTTTTTT
-,TRBV2,TRBJ2-4,-,CASRRQNIQYF,TGTGCCAGCAGGAGACAAAACATTCAGTACTTC